This T cell receptor (beta chain) is drawn from a study of molecular identifiers for immune sequencing clone quantification. This clonotype was picked up many times. Trimming shortened V by 3 bases and J by 3 bases, and 9 bases separated the two germline ends. The CDR3 sequence is 13 residues long. Germline CDR1 is SGHRS and CDR2 is YFSETQ. TCRdb fed the PCR reads into MiXCR, producing one record per CDR3 protein. Of over 600,000 distinct CDR3 sequences listed, 15% to 20% are singletons. This TCR was sampled from a human donor in good health. Some libraries in this study had Jurkat cell RNA spiked in. This chain connects TRBV5-1 to TRBJ1-2, with D possibly matching TRBD1 (6 bases). Sequences were obtained from naive CD8+ T cells from blood, with Jurkat cell RNA spiked in. Subset meaning: FACS-sorted CD8+CD4-CCR7+CD45RA+ naive T cells. CDR3 in DNA: TGCGCCAGCAGCTGGACAGAAGACTATGGCTACACCTTC. It yields the protein CASSWTEDYGYTF. Variable domain in full (rest from reference TRBV5-1 and TRBJ1-2): KAGVTQTPRYLIKTRGQQVTLSCSPISGHRSVSWYQQTPGQGLQFLFEYFSETQRNKGNFPGRFSGRQFSNSRSEMNVSTLELGDSALYLCASSWTEDYGYTFGSGTRLTVV.